This T cell receptor beta chain was profiled in a study of CD8 T cells in ankylosing spondylitis. Using its own MiXCR run on the 5' RACE reads, TCRdb lists one record per CDR3 protein. The table has roughly 670,000 distinct CDR3 sequences, roughly 20% seen once. Study observations and caveats: Prior literature has documented some motif variants in synovial fluid and blood from reactive arthritis. Significant enrichment of disease-linked clones was reportedly seen in matched ankylosing spondylitis synovial fluid. With a CD8+ phenotype, disease-linked clones were relatively rare in peripheral blood. Characteristic, it appeared, of ankylosing spondylitis blood was a TCR beta motif of eight highly homologous variants.

Points on this clonotype: What it binds is unknown.

The receptor comes from a male donor with ankylosing spondylitis. What was sequenced was blood, either unsorted or a sorted T cell fraction (not recorded which).

CDR3 loop: CSASPTGVYGYTF. The CDR3 nucleotides are TGCAGTGCTAGCCCGACAGGGGTTTATGGCTACACCTTC. The chain is built from TRBV20-1 and TRBJ1-2; 8 nucleotides match TRBD1. J was trimmed by 5 bases and V by 3 bases; bases with no gene match: 5. Germline V gene sequence: CDR1 DFQATT, CDR2 SNEGSKA (reference sequence). The CDR3 runs to 13 residues.